These 8 T cell receptor beta chains were all obtained from the same sample, sequenced in a study of cytomegalovirus exposure and HLA in healthy donors (dated by TCRdb to 2016 to 2017). Receptor amplification or capture employed the immunoSEQ multiplex PCR assay. For the multiplex PCR, a mixture combining 60 forward primers for TCR Vbeta segments and 13 reverse primers for TCR Jbeta segments was used. Not all clones reach the TCRdb copy of this immuneACCESS table, which keeps in-frame sequences only. Checked studies attribute under half of the gap to unresolved V genes and leave the rest unexplained. The sample table shows some 140,000 clones, and more than 75% are seen once. The top ten hold around 8.1% of the sample. The sequencing input was PBMCs. These receptors came from a woman in her forties or fifties in good health and CMV-seropositive.

The rearrangement uses TRBV7-2 and TRBJ2-7; 8 bases line up with TRBD1. CDR1 is SGHTA and CDR2 is FQGNSA in the germline V gene. CDR3 size: 15 residues. The V gene end was trimmed by 3 bases and the J gene end by 3 bases; junction bases not matched to a gene: 7. The CDR3 DNA reads TGTGCCAGCAGCTTGCTGACAGGGGTCGTCTACGAGCAGTACTTC. Amino acid sequence: CASSLLTGVVYEQYF.

The CDR3 DNA is TGTGCCAGCAGAAACCCGACAGCTAGTTCTGAAGCTTTCTTT. Its translation: CASRNPTASSEAFF. The chain employs TRBV13 and TRBJ1-1; a weak D match, TRBD1 (5 bases). Germline V gene sequence: CDR1 PRHDT, CDR2 FYEKMQ (reference sequence). The V end lost 6 bases, the J end lost 6 bases, and 17 bases lay between the germline ends. This CDR3 region has 14 residues.

The rearrangement uses TRBV5-4 and TRBJ2-7, with D possibly matching TRBD2 (5 bases). Trimming pared 2 bases from V and 0 bases from J, leaving 6 bases between. The CDR3 runs 13 residues. In germline, CDR1 is SGHNT, CDR2 YYREEE (reference sequence). CDR3 bases: TGTGCCAGCAGCTTTCGGGACTCCTACGAGCAGTACTTC. Amino acids: CASSFRDSYEQYF.

This chain uses TRBV27 with TRBJ2-5; D is possibly TRBD1 (6 bases). Germline values: CDR1 MNHEY, CDR2 SMNVEV (reference sequence). The CDR3 is 13 residues long. V lost 5 bases and J 11 bases, leaving 18 bases between the germline ends. CDR3 bases: TGTGCCAGCAGTATCAACAGGGTAGGGGAGCAGTACTTC. This codes for CASSINRVGEQYF.

The chain joins TRBV18 to TRBJ2-1, with 8 bases fitting TRBD2. Germline-derived CDR1 and CDR2 are KGHSH and LQKENI. This CDR3 spans 13 amino acids. V was pared by 0 bases and J by 15 bases, with 7 bases of the junction left unmatched. The CDR3 coding sequence is TGTGCCAGCTCACCACCCGGGAGGGGTGCTCCGTTCTTC. Translating gives CASSPPGRGAPFF. The whole variable domain, remainder taken from reference TRBV18 and TRBJ2-1, is NAGVMQNPRHLVRRRGQEARLRCSPMKGHSHVYWYRQLPEEGLKFMVYLQKENIIDESGMPKERFSAEFPKEGPSILRIQQVVRGDSAAYFCASSPPGRGAPFFGPGTRLTVL.

CDR3 loop: CASSPARDYEQYF. CDR3 DNA sequence: TGTGCCAGCTCACCCGCCCGGGACTACGAGCAGTACTTC. This chain connects TRBV18 to TRBJ2-7; tentatively, D is TRBD2 (5 bases). Trimming took off 3 bases at V and 3 bases at J, with 9 bases between the two ends. Germline V gives CDR1 KGHSH, CDR2 LQKENI. This CDR3 region has 13 residues.

This clone was seen more than once but under ten times. The chain carries TRBV10-1 and TRBJ2-7; weak D call: TRBD2 (6 bases). Germline V lookup: CDR1 WNHNN, CDR2 SYGVQD (reference sequence). Trimming took off 4 bases at V and 3 bases at J, with 10 bases between the two ends. The CDR3 loop spans 13 amino acids. The CDR3 protein is CASSAGVGYEQYF. The CDR3 bases are TGCGCCAGCAGTGCGGGAGTAGGCTACGAGCAGTACTTC.

J is TRBJ1-1 and V is TRBV14, with 7 nucleotides matching TRBD1. Germline lookup yields CDR1 SGHDN and CDR2 FVKESK. The CDR3 sequence is 14 residues long. With 2 bases clipped from V and 7 bases from J, the junction kept 7 bases outside the gene matches. The CDR3 sequence: CASSQFGTADEAFF. The CDR3 coding sequence is TGTGCCAGCAGCCAATTCGGGACAGCTGATGAAGCTTTCTTT.